These 11 T cell receptor beta chains were all obtained from the same sample, sequenced in a study of blood T cell repertoires in COVID-19. Repertoires were generated with immunoSEQ multiplex PCR, while TCRdb's copy carries only in-frame clones and drops some. The sample lists 110,000 to 150,000 clones, roughly 85% occurring once. Sequencing input: peripheral blood. The receptors here all came from a man aged 60-69 years with acute or convalescent COVID-19.

This clone was detected only once. The CDR3 reads CASSLVAGLETQYF. Here the CDR3 DNA reads TGTGCCAGCAGCTTAGTTGCGGGACTCGAGACCCAGTACTTC. This chain joins TRBV7-9 and TRBJ2-5, with D tentatively TRBD2 (6 bases). V lost 1 base, J lost 5 bases, and 11 bases lay in between. CDR3 length: 14 amino acids. Germline CDR1 and CDR2: SEHNR and FQNEAQ (reference sequence).

The gene calls are TRBV12-2 and TRBJ2-1; the table's D gene call, TRBD2, was not cross checked with the DNA. TRBV12-2 is noted as a pseudogene. This CDR3 is built from 12 residues. The CDR3 DNA reads as TGTGCAAGTCGCTTAGCGCTAGCGGAGCAGTTCTTC. Translated, it gives CASRLALAEQFF.

The CDR3 coding sequence is TGTGCCAGCAGCCCGGGACAGGGTTTTGGGGCCAACGTCCTGACTTTC. It translates to CASSPGQGFGANVLTF. J is TRBJ2-6 and V is TRBV7-2, with 9 bases aligning to TRBD1. CDR1 and CDR2 from the germline V gene are SGHTA and FQGNSA. The CDR3 consists of 16 residues. The ends lost 5 bases at V and 3 bases at J; junction bases unmatched: 5.

This chain joins TRBV7-9 and TRBJ1-6; D is unresolved. V was pared by 3 bases and J by 9 bases, with 6 bases between. Germline values: CDR1 SEHNR, CDR2 FQNEAQ (reference sequence). This CDR3 is built from 12 residues. CDR3 in DNA: TGTGCCAGCAGCTTGGCCAGTTCACCCCTCCACTTT. Translating it yields CASSLASSPLHF.

This sequence joins TRBV4-1 and TRBJ2-7; no reliable D call. The germline gives CDR1 MGHRA, CDR2 YSYEKL. The CDR3 is 16 amino acids. Trimming removed 5 bases from V and 3 bases from J, with 20 bases in between. The DNA of the CDR3 is TGCGCCAGCAGCTCAAGAGTGGGCGCAGGTGACTACGAGCAGTACTTC. Its translation: CASSSRVGAGDYEQYF.

The rearrangement links TRBV2 to TRBJ2-5; 7 nucleotides align to TRBD1. The CDR3 runs to 16 residues. V dropped 7 bases and J dropped 1; count of bases not matched to a gene: 12. Germline V CDR1 and CDR2: SNHLY, FYNNEI. The CDR3 region is CASTPLVGTVQETQYF. The CDR3 nucleotides read TGTGCCAGCACCCCCCTGGTCGGGACAGTCCAAGAGACCCAGTACTTC.

The genes are TRBV9 and TRBJ1-1; D is ambiguous. The V end was cut by 0 bases, the J end by 5 bases, with 11 bases between. Per germline, CDR1 SGDLS and CDR2 YYNGEE. CDR3 length: 14 residues. The CDR3 nucleotides are TGTGCCAGCAGCGTAGTGGAGGGTGGGACTGAAGCTTTCTTT. Its protein product is CASSVVEGGTEAFF.

V and J are TRBV11-2 and TRBJ2-3; weak D call: TRBD2 (7 bases). The CDR3 is made up of 16 amino acids. Germline CDR1 and CDR2: SGHAT and FQNNGV. The V end was cut by 3 bases, the J end by 0 bases, with 13 bases between. The CDR3: CASSLGAGASTDTQYF. The CDR3 DNA sequence: TGTGCCAGCAGCTTGGGGGCGGGAGCTAGCACAGATACGCAGTATTTT. Looking up the rest from reference TRBV11-2 and TRBJ2-3 gives the full variable domain: EAGVAQSPRYKIIEKRQSVAFWCNPISGHATLYWYQQILGQGPKLLIQFQNNGVVDDSQLPKDRFSAERLKGVDSTLKIQPAKLEDSAVYLCASSLGAGASTDTQYFGPGTRLTVL.

V is TRBV5-4 and J is TRBJ1-4; TRBD1 matches at 9 bases. Unmatched junction bases numbered 5, after V lost 0 bases and J lost 5 bases. This CDR3 spans 16 amino acids. Germline CDR1 is SGHNT and CDR2 is YYREEE (reference sequence). CDR3 protein: CASSLGGQGRNEKLFF. The CDR3 region has the DNA TGTGCCAGCAGCTTGGGAGGACAGGGGCGGAATGAAAAACTGTTTTTT.

The rearrangement links TRBV15 to TRBJ2-2; D is unresolved. Germline assignment: CDR1 LNHNV and CDR2 YYDKDF (reference sequence). The CDR3 sequence is 13 residues long. The germline V and J ends were trimmed by 0 bases and 7 bases, with 6 bases remaining between them. The CDR3 DNA follows: TGTGCCACCAGCAGAGATCCCTACGGGGAGCTGTTTTTT. Encoded protein: CATSRDPYGELFF.

J is TRBJ1-1 and V is TRBV5-8, with D possibly being TRBD1 (5 bases). V lost 0 bases to trimming and J lost 5 bases, with 17 bases between them. Looked up from germline, CDR1 is SGHTS and CDR2 is YDEGEE. The CDR3 has 16 residues. As DNA, the CDR3 is TGTGCCAGCAGCTTGGGTACAGTATGGCGGGGGACTGAAGCTTTCTTT. Translated: CASSLGTVWRGTEAFF.